Each of the 10 T cell receptor beta chains below was sequenced from the same sample in a study of human T cells and chemical hapten exposure (dated by TCRdb to 2020 to 2023). The library was produced with RACE. For sequencing, a NextSeq 500 was employed. TCRdb applied fastp at Q25 and MiXCR to the public reads, then kept only in-frame beta chains. Each record represents a unique CDR3 protein, reported with the most common genes and DNA among its rows. This sample is represented by 180,000 or so distinct CDR3 sequences; around 22% of them were singletons. Of the sample, about 6.7% falls within the top ten clones. The time point label, as the study defines it: patch test 1, 2 weeks after DPC sensitization. In light of the paper, this sample's treatment or condition label describes: therapeutic diphenylcyclopropenone sensitization with weekly scalp DPC. Sequences were derived from whole blood, sampled in connection with sensitization to the hapten diphenylcyclopropenone (DPC). These receptors were collected from a woman in her forties or fifties with alopecia areata. Some clones in this sample may be carry-over from other donors' samples.

This sequence joins TRBV7-9 and TRBJ1-5, with D unresolved. The germline gives CDR1 SEHNR, CDR2 FQNEAQ (reference sequence). The CDR3 is made up of 14 amino acids. The V and J ends lost 4 bases and 1 base respectively, with 8 bases between them. CDR3 sequence (DNA): TGTGCCAGCAGCTCCGAAGGGAGCAATCAGCCCCAGCATTTT. It is translated as CASSSEGSNQPQHF.

The rearrangement uses TRBV7-2 and TRBJ2-2, with TRBD2 matching 7 bases. The length of the CDR3 is 15 residues. Germline V lookup: CDR1 SGHTA, CDR2 FQGNSA. V dropped 2 bases and J dropped 1; count of bases not matched to a gene: 1. CDR3 region: CASSLKRGNTGELFF. The CDR3 nucleotides read TGTGCCAGCAGCTTAAAGCGGGGGAACACCGGGGAGCTGTTTTTT. Based on the CDR3 plus reference TRBV7-2 and TRBJ2-2, the full variable domain is GAGVSQSPSNKVTEKGKDVELRCDPISGHTALYWYRQSLGQGLEFLIYFQGNSAPDKSGLPSDRFSAERTGGSVSTLTIQRTQQEDSAVYLCASSLKRGNTGELFFGEGSRLTVL.

The DNA for the CDR3 is TGTGCCAGCAGCCAAGATAGGGTTGAAGCTTTCTTT. It specifies CASSQDRVEAFF. The rearrangement uses TRBV3-1 and TRBJ1-1, with unresolved D. Trimming left V 0 bases short and J 7 bases short, with 6 bases between. This CDR3 is 12 amino acids long. The V gene's germline CDR1 is LGHDT and CDR2 YNNKEL (reference sequence).

This clonotype has only a few counts. This chain links TRBV2 with TRBJ2-5; perhaps TRBD1 as D (5 bases). V shed 2 bases and J shed 2 bases, with 9 bases lying between them. The CDR3 is made up of 14 amino acids. CDR1 is SNHLY and CDR2 is FYNNEI in the germline V gene. CDR3 nucleotide sequence: TGTGCCAGCAGTGAAAGGGGCCAGCAAGAGACCCAGTACTTC. Translation: CASSERGQQETQYF.

This chain connects TRBV12-3 or TRBV12-4 to TRBJ2-1; TRBD1 or TRBD2 may be the D gene (5 bases each). The V and J ends lost 6 bases and 6 bases respectively, with 18 bases between them. This CDR3 region has 15 residues. This CDR3 is CASSSVPSGANEQFF. CDR3 nucleotide sequence: TGTGCCAGCAGCTCCGTCCCCTCCGGGGCCAATGAGCAGTTCTTC.

The gene calls are TRBV27 and TRBJ2-3, with D maybe TRBD2 (5 bases). CDR1 and CDR2 from the germline V gene are MNHEY and SMNVEV (reference sequence). Trimming cost V 5 bases and J 4 bases, with 10 bases left between them. The CDR3 is 13 amino acids. The CDR3 nucleotides are TGTGCCAGCAGTACCGGGAAGGCAGATACGCAGTATTTT. It yields the protein CASSTGKADTQYF.

This clonotype has only one observation. The J gene is TRBJ1-1, the V gene TRBV10-3; D may be TRBD1 (6 bases). Trimming took 10 bases from V and 1 from J, leaving 19 bases between them. The CDR3 is 15 amino acids. CDR1 is ENHRY and CDR2 is SYGVKD in the germline V gene. The CDR3, as DNA: TGTGCCACCACACCCCGACGGGACAAGAACACTGAAGCTTTCTTT. The encoded protein is CATTPRRDKNTEAFF.

In its sample, this clonotype was seen many times. This chain uses TRBV10-3 with TRBJ1-2; 11 bases are a match to TRBD1. Trimming removed 4 bases from V and 8 bases from J; junction bases left unmatched: 9. Germline CDR1 is ENHRY and CDR2 is SYGVKD. This CDR3 has 15 amino acids. CDR3: CAISVLPGQGDGYTF. The CDR3 DNA reads as TGTGCCATCAGTGTTCTCCCGGGACAGGGGGACGGCTACACCTTC.

J is TRBJ2-7 and V is TRBV4-2; TRBD2 aligns across 8 bases. CDR3 size: 17 residues. The V gene end was trimmed by 0 bases and the J gene end by 2 bases; junction bases not matched to a gene: 9. Per germline, CDR1 LGHNA and CDR2 YNFKEQ. The CDR3: CASSQEALAGVAYEQYF. As DNA, the CDR3 is TGTGCCAGCAGCCAAGAGGCGCTAGCGGGTGTAGCCTACGAGCAGTACTTC.

This chain connects TRBV10-2 to TRBJ2-3, with 12 bases matching TRBD2. Trimming at V came to 6 bases and at J to 5 bases, leaving 12 bases not matched to a gene. Germline V gives CDR1 WSHSY, CDR2 SAAADI. This CDR3 is built from 17 residues. CDR3 sequence: CASRREFTSGGKDTQYF. The CDR3 nucleotides read TGCGCCAGCAGAAGGGAGTTTACTAGCGGGGGGAAAGATACGCAGTATTTT.